Sequencing of this T cell receptor (beta chain) was carried out in a study of T-cell memory formation after mild COVID-19. Study-level background: TCR clusters mostly belonged to single donors.

This clonotype was picked up many times. Antigen specificity is unknown. One entry per CDR3 protein results from TCRdb running MiXCR on the 5' RACE reads. The sample has 92,000 or so distinct CDR3 sequences, roughly 16% seen once. Study results and limitations: A balance of CD4 and CD8 characterized clones contracting day 15 to 85, whereas later expanders leaned CD4+.

This CDR3 has 13 amino acids. The germline V and J ends were trimmed by 0 bases and 5 bases, with 9 bases remaining between them. CDR1 and CDR2 (germline): SGHRS, YFSETQ. The chain uses TRBV5-1 and TRBJ2-7; D perhaps matches TRBD1 (5 bases). This receptor was taken from a man younger than 35 who had mild COVID-19 (a few samples of this study predate the infection). Cell type and time point are not known. The material sequenced was PBMCs or a T cell subset sorted from them (not recorded which). In DNA form, the CDR3 reads TGCGCCAGCAGCTTGGAGCAGGGTGACGAGCAGTACGTC. Translating gives CASSLEQGDEQYV.